Listed below are T cell receptor beta chains from one sample, sequenced in a study of blood T cell repertoires in COVID-19. Clones were read by immunoSEQ multiplex PCR, and TCRdb kept only the in-frame ones, dropping some. There are under 500,000 clones in the sample; about 89% occur only once, and 4.3% lies in the top ten. The sample taken for sequencing was peripheral blood. Source of these receptors: a woman in her thirties with acute or convalescent COVID-19. CDR3s include the opening cysteine and the closing phenylalanine or tryptophan. Each record gives: V gene, clone size, J gene, D gene, CDR3 protein, CDR3 DNA. A D gene is named only where the DNA matches it firmly. Expanded clones get a size class; other rows say once, few or many, or leave the size out.

>TRBV19|.|TRBJ2-2|TRBD1
CASSMEQGANNGGELFF
TGTGCCAGTAGTATGGAACAGGGGGCGAATAACGGCGGGGAGCTGTTTTTT
>TRBV24-1|.|TRBJ1-5|.
CATAGHSLNQPQHF
TGTGCCACCGCAGGTCACTCTCTCAATCAGCCCCAGCATTTT
>TRBV28|once|TRBJ2-5|.
CASSKTGLETQYF
TGTGCCAGCAGTAAAACAGGGTTGGAGACCCAGTACTTC
>TRBV6-5|.|TRBJ1-4|.
CASSLDNQDEKLFF
TGTGCCAGCAGTCTGGACAACCAAGATGAAAAACTGTTTTTT
>TRBV24-1|.|TRBJ1-2|TRBD1
CATSDQGQNHGYTF
TGTGCCACCAGTGACCAGGGACAGAACCATGGCTACACCTTC
>TRBV5-1|once|TRBJ1-3|.
CASSPGGGSGNTIYF
TGCGCCAGCAGCCCGGGGGGGGGCTCTGGAAACACCATATATTTT
>TRBV7-9|.|TRBJ1-2|.
CASSSSDSYGYTF
TGTGCCAGCAGCTCGTCAGACAGCTATGGCTACACCTTC
>TRBV10-1|.|TRBJ2-5|TRBD1
CARPKDRGSSQETQYF
TGCGCCAGGCCCAAAGACAGGGGTTCATCCCAAGAGACCCAGTACTTC
>TRBV3-1/TRBV3-2|.|TRBJ2-5|.
CASSQSEGGPKTQYF
TGTGCCAGCAGCCAAAGTGAGGGGGGGCCCAAGACCCAGTACTTC
>TRBV12-3/TRBV12-4|.|TRBJ1-1|TRBD1
CASSLGQGTEAFF
TGTGCCAGCAGTCTTGGACAGGGCACTGAAGCTTTCTTT
>TRBV15|.|TRBJ2-3|TRBD2
CATSRSRGAGGDTQYF
TGTGCCACCAGCAGATCCCGGGGGGCGGGGGGGGATACGCAGTATTTT
>TRBV28|.|TRBJ2-1|TRBD2
CASSLPAPSGGSNEQFF
TGTGCCAGCAGTTTACCGGCCCCTAGCGGGGGGAGCAATGAGCAGTTCTTC
>TRBV30|.|TRBJ1-2|TRBD1
CAWIPLDRGDSKGYTF
TGTGCCTGGATCCCGCTCGACAGGGGAGATTCTAAAGGCTACACCTTC
>TRBV24-1|.|TRBJ1-2|TRBD1
CATAGTEAYGYTF
TGTGCCACCGCCGGGACAGAAGCCTATGGCTACACCTTC
>TRBV29-1|.|TRBJ2-1|TRBD1
CSVSTGVNYNEQFF
TGCAGCGTGTCCACAGGGGTTAACTACAATGAGCAGTTCTTC
>TRBV19|.|TRBJ2-2|TRBD1
CASSKRQGNTGELFF
TGTGCCAGTAGTAAACGACAGGGAAACACCGGGGAGCTGTTTTTT
>TRBV7-8|few|TRBJ1-5|.
CASSPILKPQHF
TGTGCCAGCAGCCCTATATTGAAGCCCCAGCATTTT
>TRBV6-5|.|TRBJ1-2|.
CASRPGIPHAGYTF
TGTGCCAGCAGACCCGGGATTCCCCATGCGGGCTACACCTTC
>TRBV5-1|.|TRBJ1-1|.
CASSRGGENTEAFF
TGCGCCAGCAGCAGAGGGGGTGAGAACACTGAAGCTTTCTTT
>TRBV4-1|.|TRBJ2-3|TRBD2
CASSQGTSGSDTQYF
TGCGCCAGCAGCCAGGGTACTAGCGGGTCAGATACGCAGTATTTT
>TRBV28|.|TRBJ2-1|TRBD2
CASALAGVNNEQFF
TGTGCCAGCGCTTTAGCGGGGGTCAACAATGAGCAGTTCTTC